The sequence of this T cell receptor beta chain was determined in a study of beta chain features in type 1 diabetes. Findings and limits, study-wide: TCRB CDR3s were moderately but significantly shorter in Type 1 diabetes patients in all four CD4+ subsets.

This clone was seen only a few times. The antigen is unknown. CDR1 is SGHVS, CDR2 FNYEAQ, per germline. The CDR3 has 16 residues. Trimming pared 5 bases from V and 2 bases from J, leaving 13 bases between. The whole isolated RNA underwent reverse transcription, so sequencing captured expressed TCRB transcripts. The repertoire was sequenced with immunoSEQ multiplex PCR; TCRdb's copy has only in-frame clones and lacks some. The table lists about 620,000 clones, about a sixth of them singletons. The TCR originated in a man between 18 and 29 years old in good health. The source material was naive CD4+ T cells from blood. The chain recombines TRBV7-6 with TRBJ2-6, with a tentative D call TRBD1 (6 bases). CDR3: CASSPGALAGANVLTF. CDR3 sequence (DNA): TGTGCCAGCAGCCCAGGGGCCCTAGCTGGGGCCAACGTCCTGACTTTC.